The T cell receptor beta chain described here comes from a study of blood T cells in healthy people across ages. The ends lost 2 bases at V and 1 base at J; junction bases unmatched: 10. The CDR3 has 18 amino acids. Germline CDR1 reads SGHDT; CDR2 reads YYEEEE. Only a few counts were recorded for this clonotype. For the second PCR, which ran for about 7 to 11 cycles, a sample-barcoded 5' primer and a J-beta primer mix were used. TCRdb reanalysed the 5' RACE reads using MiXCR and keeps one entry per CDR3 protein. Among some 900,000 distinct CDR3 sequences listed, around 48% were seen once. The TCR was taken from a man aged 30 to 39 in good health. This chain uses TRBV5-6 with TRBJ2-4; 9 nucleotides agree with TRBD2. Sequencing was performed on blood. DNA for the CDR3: TGTGCCAGCAGCTTCCGCGGGGGGGCCGGTGGGGCCAAAAACATTCAGTACTTC. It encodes CASSFRGGAGGAKNIQYF.